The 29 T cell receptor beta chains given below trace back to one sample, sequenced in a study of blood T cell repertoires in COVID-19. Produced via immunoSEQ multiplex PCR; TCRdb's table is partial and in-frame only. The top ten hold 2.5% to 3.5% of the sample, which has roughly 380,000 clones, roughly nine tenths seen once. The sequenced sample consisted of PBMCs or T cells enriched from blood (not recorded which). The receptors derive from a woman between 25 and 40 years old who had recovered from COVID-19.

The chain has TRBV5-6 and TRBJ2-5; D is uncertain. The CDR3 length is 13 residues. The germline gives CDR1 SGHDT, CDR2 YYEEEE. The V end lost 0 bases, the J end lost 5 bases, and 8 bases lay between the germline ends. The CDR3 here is CASSLVPRETQYF. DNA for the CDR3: TGTGCCAGCAGCTTGGTACCCCGGGAGACCCAGTACTTC.

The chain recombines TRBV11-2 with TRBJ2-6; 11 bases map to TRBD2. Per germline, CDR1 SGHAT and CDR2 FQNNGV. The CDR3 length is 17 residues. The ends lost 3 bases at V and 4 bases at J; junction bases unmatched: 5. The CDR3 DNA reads TGTGCCAGCAGCTTCTTAGCGGGAGGGACCGGGGCCAACGTCCTGACTTTC. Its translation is CASSFLAGGTGANVLTF.

CDR3 residues: CAISGGGGDDGYTF. For the CDR3, the DNA is TGTGCCATCAGTGGGGGCGGAGGGGACGATGGCTACACCTTC. The chain has TRBV10-3 and TRBJ1-2, with D possibly matching TRBD1 (5 bases). CDR1 is ENHRY and CDR2 is SYGVKD in the germline V gene. Trimming stripped 4 bases from V and 6 bases from J, with 15 bases between. CDR3 length: 14 residues.

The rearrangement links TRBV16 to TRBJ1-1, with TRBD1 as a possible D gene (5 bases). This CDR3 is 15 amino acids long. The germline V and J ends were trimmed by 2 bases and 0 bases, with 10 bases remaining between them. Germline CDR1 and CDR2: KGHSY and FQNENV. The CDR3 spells CASSQGQGLNTEAFF. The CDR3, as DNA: TGTGCCAGCAGCCAAGGGCAGGGATTGAACACTGAAGCTTTCTTT.

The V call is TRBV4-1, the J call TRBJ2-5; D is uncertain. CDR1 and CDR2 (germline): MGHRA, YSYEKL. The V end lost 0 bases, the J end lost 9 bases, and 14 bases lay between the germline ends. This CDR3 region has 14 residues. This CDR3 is CASSQERLDVSQYF. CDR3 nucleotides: TGCGCCAGCAGCCAAGAGAGGCTAGATGTGTCCCAGTACTTC.

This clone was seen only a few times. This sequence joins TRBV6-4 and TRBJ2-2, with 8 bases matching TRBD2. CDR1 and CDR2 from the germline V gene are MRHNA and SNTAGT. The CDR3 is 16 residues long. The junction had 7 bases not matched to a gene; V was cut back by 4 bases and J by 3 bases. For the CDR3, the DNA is TGTGCCAGCAGTGCCTCGAGTAGCGGGGACACCGGGGAGCTGTTTTTT. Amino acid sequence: CASSASSSGDTGELFF.

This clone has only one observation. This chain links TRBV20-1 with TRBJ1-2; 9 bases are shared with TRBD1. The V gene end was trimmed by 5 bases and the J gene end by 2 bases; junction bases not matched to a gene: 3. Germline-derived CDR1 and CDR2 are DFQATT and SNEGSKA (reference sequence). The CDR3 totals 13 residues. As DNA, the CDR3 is TGCAGTGCTGGTGACAGGGGGAACTATGGCTACACCTTC. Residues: CSAGDRGNYGYTF.

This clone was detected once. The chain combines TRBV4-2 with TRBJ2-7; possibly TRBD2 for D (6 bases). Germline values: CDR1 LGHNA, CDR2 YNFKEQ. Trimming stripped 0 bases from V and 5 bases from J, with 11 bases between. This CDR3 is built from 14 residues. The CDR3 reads CASSQEDGGDEQYF. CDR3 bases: TGTGCCAGCAGCCAAGAGGACGGCGGGGACGAGCAGTACTTC.

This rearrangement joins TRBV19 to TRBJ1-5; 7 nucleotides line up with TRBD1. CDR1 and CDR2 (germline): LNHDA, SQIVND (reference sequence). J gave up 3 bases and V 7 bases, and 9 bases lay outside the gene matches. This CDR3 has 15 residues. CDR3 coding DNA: TGTGCCAGTACCCTCGACAGGGCAAACAATCAGCCCCAGCATTTT. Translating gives CASTLDRANNQPQHF.

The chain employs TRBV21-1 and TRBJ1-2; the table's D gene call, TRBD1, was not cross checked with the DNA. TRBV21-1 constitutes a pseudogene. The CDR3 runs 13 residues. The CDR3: CASSSHRVGGYTF. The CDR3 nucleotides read TGTGCCAGCAGCTCCCACAGGGTGGGGGGCTACACCTTC.

CDR3 nucleotides: TGTGCCAGCAGTGAGAATAGCGGGGCTGAGACCCAGTACTTC. Protein: CASSENSGAETQYF. The chain links TRBV2 to TRBJ2-5; 8 nucleotides match TRBD2. Germline V CDR1 and CDR2: SNHLY, FYNNEI. This CDR3 contains 14 residues. With 3 bases clipped from V and 5 bases from J, the junction kept 5 bases outside the gene matches. Supplemented by reference TRBV2 and TRBJ2-5, the full variable domain reads EPEVTQTPSHQVTQMGQEVILRCVPISNHLYFYWYRQILGQKVEFLVSFYNNEISEKSEIFDDQFSVERPDGSNFTLKIRSTKLEDSAMYFCASSENSGAETQYFGPGTRLLVL.

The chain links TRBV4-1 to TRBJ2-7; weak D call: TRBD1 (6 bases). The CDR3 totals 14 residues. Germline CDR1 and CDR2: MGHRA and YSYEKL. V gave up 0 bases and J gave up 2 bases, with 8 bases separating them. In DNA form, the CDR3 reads TGCGCCAGCAGCCAAGACGAGGGGGCCTACGAGCAGTACTTC. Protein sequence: CASSQDEGAYEQYF.

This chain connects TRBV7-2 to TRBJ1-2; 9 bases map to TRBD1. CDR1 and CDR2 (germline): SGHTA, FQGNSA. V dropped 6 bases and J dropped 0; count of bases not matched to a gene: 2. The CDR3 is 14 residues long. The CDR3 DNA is TGTGCCAGCAGTCGGGACAGGGCTAACTATGGCTACACCTTC. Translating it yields CASSRDRANYGYTF. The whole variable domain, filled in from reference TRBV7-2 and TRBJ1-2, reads GAGVSQSPSNKVTEKGKDVELRCDPISGHTALYWYRQSLGQGLEFLIYFQGNSAPDKSGLPSDRFSAERTGGSVSTLTIQRTQQEDSAVYLCASSRDRANYGYTFGSGTRLTVV.

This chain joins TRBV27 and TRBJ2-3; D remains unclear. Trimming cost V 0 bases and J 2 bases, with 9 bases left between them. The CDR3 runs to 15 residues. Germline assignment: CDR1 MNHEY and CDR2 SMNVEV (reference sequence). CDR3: CASSLSLHLTDTQYF. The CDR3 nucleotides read TGTGCCAGCAGTTTATCGTTACATCTCACAGATACGCAGTATTTT.

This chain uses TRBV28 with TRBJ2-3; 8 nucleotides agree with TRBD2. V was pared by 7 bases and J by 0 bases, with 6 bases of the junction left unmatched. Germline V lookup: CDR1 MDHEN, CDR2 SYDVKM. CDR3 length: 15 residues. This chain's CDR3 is CASTHSSGSTDTQYF. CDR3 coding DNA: TGTGCCAGCACCCATTCTAGCGGGAGCACAGATACGCAGTATTTT.

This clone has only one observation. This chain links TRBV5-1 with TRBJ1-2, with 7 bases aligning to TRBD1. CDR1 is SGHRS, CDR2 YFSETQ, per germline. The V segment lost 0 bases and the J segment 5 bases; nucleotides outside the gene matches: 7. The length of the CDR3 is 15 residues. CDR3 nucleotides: TGCGCCAGCAGCTTGGGGGTGGGACAGAAATATGGCTACACCTTC. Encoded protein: CASSLGVGQKYGYTF.

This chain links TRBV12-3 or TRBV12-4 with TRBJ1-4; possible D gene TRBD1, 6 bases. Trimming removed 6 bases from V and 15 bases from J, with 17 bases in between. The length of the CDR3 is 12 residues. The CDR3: CASRRGRGMVFF. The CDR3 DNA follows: TGTGCCAGCAGGAGGGGGAGGGGAATGGTGTTTTTT.

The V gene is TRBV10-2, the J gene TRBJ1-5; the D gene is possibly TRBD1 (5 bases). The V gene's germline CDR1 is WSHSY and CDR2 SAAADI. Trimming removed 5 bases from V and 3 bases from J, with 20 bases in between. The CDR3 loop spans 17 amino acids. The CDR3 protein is CASSFEFGAGPNQPQHF. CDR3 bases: TGCGCCAGCAGTTTTGAATTCGGTGCAGGGCCCAATCAGCCCCAGCATTTT.

The CDR3 loop is CASSQEGETQYF. The CDR3 DNA follows: TGCGCCAGCAGCCAAGAGGGCGAGACCCAGTACTTC. The chain has TRBV4-1 and TRBJ2-5, with D unresolved. V was clipped by 0 bases and J by 5 bases, with 4 bases between them. In germline, CDR1 is MGHRA, CDR2 YSYEKL. There are 12 residues in the CDR3.

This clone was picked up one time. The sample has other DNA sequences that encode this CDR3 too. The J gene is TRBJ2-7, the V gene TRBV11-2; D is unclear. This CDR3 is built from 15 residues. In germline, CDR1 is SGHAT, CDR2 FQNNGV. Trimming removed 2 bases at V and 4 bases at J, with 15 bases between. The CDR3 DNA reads TGTGCCAGCAGCTTAAGTTCAGGCAGCACGTACGAGCAGTACTTC. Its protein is CASSLSSGSTYEQYF.

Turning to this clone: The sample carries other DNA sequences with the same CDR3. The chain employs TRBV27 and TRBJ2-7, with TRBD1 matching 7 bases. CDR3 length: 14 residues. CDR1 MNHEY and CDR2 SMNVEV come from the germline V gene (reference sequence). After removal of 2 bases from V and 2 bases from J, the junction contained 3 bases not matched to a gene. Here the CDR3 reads CASSLKGTAYEQYF. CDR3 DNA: TGTGCCAGCAGTTTAAAGGGGACAGCCTACGAGCAGTACTTC.

The CDR3 is CASSSGTGGDGYTF. The DNA for the CDR3 is TGTGCCAGCAGCTCCGGGACAGGGGGAGACGGCTACACCTTC. The chain combines TRBV13 with TRBJ1-2; 11 bases match TRBD1. After removal of 4 bases from V and 8 bases from J, the junction contained 6 bases not matched to a gene. The length of the CDR3 is 14 residues. Germline V gene data show CDR1 as PRHDT and CDR2 as FYEKMQ (reference sequence).

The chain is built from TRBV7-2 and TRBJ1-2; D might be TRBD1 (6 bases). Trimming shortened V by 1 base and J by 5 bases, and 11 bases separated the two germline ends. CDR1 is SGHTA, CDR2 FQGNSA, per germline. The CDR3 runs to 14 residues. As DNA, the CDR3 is TGTGCCAGCAGCTTAGACAGGGAGAGGTATGGCTACACCTTC. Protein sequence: CASSLDRERYGYTF. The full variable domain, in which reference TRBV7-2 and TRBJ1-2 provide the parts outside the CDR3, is GAGVSQSPSNKVTEKGKDVELRCDPISGHTALYWYRQSLGQGLEFLIYFQGNSAPDKSGLPSDRFSAERTGGSVSTLTIQRTQQEDSAVYLCASSLDRERYGYTFGSGTRLTVV.

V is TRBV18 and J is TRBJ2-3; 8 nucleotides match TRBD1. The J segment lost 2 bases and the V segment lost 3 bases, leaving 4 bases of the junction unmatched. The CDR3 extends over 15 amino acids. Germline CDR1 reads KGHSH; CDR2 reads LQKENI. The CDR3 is CASSPSGQATDTQYF. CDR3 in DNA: TGTGCCAGCTCACCTTCGGGACAGGCCACAGATACGCAGTATTTT.

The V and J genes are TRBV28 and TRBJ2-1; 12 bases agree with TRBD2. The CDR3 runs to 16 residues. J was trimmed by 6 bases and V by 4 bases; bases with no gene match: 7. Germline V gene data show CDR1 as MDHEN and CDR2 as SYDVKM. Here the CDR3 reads CASSYRLAGVSNEQFF. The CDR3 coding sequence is TGTGCCAGCAGTTACCGACTAGCGGGAGTCTCCAATGAGCAGTTCTTC.

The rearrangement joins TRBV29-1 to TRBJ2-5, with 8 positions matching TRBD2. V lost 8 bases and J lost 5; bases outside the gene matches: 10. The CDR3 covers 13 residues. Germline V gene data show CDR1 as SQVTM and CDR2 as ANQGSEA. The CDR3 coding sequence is TGCAGCACCCAGCGGGAGCAGGGGGAGACCCAGTACTTC. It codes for CSTQREQGETQYF.

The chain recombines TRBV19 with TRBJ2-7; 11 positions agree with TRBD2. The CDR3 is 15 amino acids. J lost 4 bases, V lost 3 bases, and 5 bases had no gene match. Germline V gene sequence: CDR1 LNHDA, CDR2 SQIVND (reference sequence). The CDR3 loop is CASSMVAGGPYEQYF. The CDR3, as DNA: TGTGCCAGTAGTATGGTAGCGGGAGGGCCTTACGAGCAGTACTTC.

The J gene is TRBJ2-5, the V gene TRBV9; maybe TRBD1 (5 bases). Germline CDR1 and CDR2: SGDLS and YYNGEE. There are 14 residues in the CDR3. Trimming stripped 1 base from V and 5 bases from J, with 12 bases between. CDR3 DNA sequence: TGTGCCAGCAGCGTATCAGGGTCTATGGAGACCCAGTACTTC. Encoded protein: CASSVSGSMETQYF. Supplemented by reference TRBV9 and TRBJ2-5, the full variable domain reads DSGVTQTPKHLITATGQRVTLRCSPRSGDLSVYWYQQSLDQGLQFLIQYYNGEERAKGNILERFSAQQFPDLHSELNLSSLELGDSALYFCASSVSGSMETQYFGPGTRLLVL.

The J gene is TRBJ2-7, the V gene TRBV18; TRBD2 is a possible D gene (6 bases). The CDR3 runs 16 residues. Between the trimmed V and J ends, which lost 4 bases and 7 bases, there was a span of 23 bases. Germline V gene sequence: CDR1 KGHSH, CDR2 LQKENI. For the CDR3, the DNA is TGTGCCAGCTCACTCCTCGAGGATCAGCACGGGGGAGAGCAGTACTTC. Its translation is CASSLLEDQHGGEQYF.